The 24 T cell receptor beta chains below all came from one sample that was sequenced in a study of CD8+CD57+ T cells in acquired aplastic anemia. Whoever was chosen for sequencing had shown CD8+CD57+ cell expansion by flow cytometry. CDR3 and TCR beta VDJ profiling relied on a genomic DNA template. Each CDR3 protein gets one entry after TCRdb re-called the reads with MiXCR. Of approximately 180,000 distinct CDR3 sequences listed, under 50% are singletons. The specimen sequenced was sorted CD4+, CD8+, or CD8+CD57+ T cells (not recorded which) from PBMCs. All receptors derive from a human donor with aplastic anemia.

This clonotype was counted once. The V gene is TRBV20-1, the J gene TRBJ1-2; D unclear. This CDR3 has 13 amino acids. CDR1 DFQATT and CDR2 SNEGSKA come from the germline V gene (reference sequence). V lost 3 bases and J 0 bases, leaving 8 bases between the germline ends. The CDR3 DNA follows: TGCAGTGCTAGGCATCCTTCTAACTATGGCTACACCTTC. Protein sequence: CSARHPSNYGYTF.

This chain connects TRBV15 to TRBJ1-1, with D possibly being TRBD1 (6 bases). The CDR3 loop spans 13 amino acids. Germline values: CDR1 LNHNV, CDR2 YYDKDF (reference sequence). V was pared by 0 bases and J by 10 bases, with 12 bases between. CDR3 nucleotides: TGTGCCACCAGCAGAGATTCGGGGGCACGAGCTTTCTTT. As protein: CATSRDSGARAFF.

The chain links TRBV29-1 to TRBJ2-1, with D tentatively TRBD1 or TRBD2 (5 bases each). Germline CDR1 SQVTM, CDR2 ANQGSEA. The CDR3 has 15 amino acids. Trimming shortened V by 6 bases and J by 6 bases, and 21 bases separated the two germline ends. The CDR3 spells CSVTGPGPRINEQFF. The CDR3 DNA sequence: TGCAGCGTGACCGGACCGGGACCCAGGATCAATGAGCAGTTCTTC.

This clonotype was counted at least ten times. V and J are TRBV12-3 or TRBV12-4 and TRBJ2-5; D is unresolved. The CDR3 has 16 residues. Trimming took 6 bases from V and 2 from J, leaving 19 bases between them. CDR3 loop: CASSVSVLGLQETQYF. CDR3 sequence (DNA): TGTGCCAGCAGCGTCTCGGTTTTAGGCCTACAAGAGACCCAGTACTTC.

This rearrangement joins TRBV7-3 to TRBJ2-1; D may be TRBD2 (7 bases). In germline, CDR1 is SGHTA, CDR2 FQGTGA. V dropped 5 bases and J dropped 8 bases, with 19 bases sitting between them. The CDR3 has 15 amino acids. The DNA of the CDR3 is TGTGCCAGCAGCCCATATGGGGGGGCCGCGGATGAGCAGTTCTTC. It translates to CASSPYGGAADEQFF.

This clonotype has a handful of counts. The rearrangement joins TRBV29-1 to TRBJ2-1; D ambiguous. Trimming took 7 bases from V and 2 from J, leaving 12 bases between them. CDR3 length: 13 residues. The germline V gene has CDR1 SQVTM and CDR2 ANQGSEA. This chain's CDR3 is CSDAKGTYNEQFF. DNA of the CDR3: TGCAGCGACGCCAAGGGCACCTACAATGAGCAGTTCTTC.

This chain links TRBV20-1 with TRBJ2-7, with 12 positions matching TRBD2. V was pared by 5 bases and J by 4 bases, with 9 bases of the junction left unmatched. Per the germline V gene, CDR1 is DFQATT and CDR2 is SNEGSKA (reference sequence). The CDR3 loop spans 15 amino acids. The CDR3 nucleotides are TGCAGTGCTGGACTAGCGGGGAGCCTAGGGTACGAGCAGTACTTC. Protein sequence: CSAGLAGSLGYEQYF.

Ten or more counts support this clonotype. The chain joins TRBV2 to TRBJ1-1; D is uncertain. Trimming shortened V by 2 bases and J by 8 bases, and 6 bases separated the two germline ends. This CDR3 comprises 11 residues. CDR1 is SNHLY, CDR2 FYNNEI, per germline. The CDR3 bases are TGTGCCAGCAGTGAAAGACAAGAAGCTTTCTTT. This sequence encodes CASSERQEAFF.

This clonotype was picked up many times. The chain recombines TRBV5-1 with TRBJ1-4; tentatively, D is TRBD1 (5 bases). The length of the CDR3 is 14 residues. Trimming pared 4 bases from V and 5 bases from J, leaving 12 bases between. Germline V gene data show CDR1 as SGHRS and CDR2 as YFSETQ. The CDR3 coding sequence is TGCGCCAGCAGCGCGGGACGGACGAATGAAAAACTGTTTTTT. This encodes CASSAGRTNEKLFF.

A remark on this clonotype: A much larger clone lies one base from this, so it may be a read error. This CDR3 fails to terminate in the conserved phenylalanine or tryptophan, so it likely reflects a read error. This sequence joins TRBV20-1 and TRBJ1-1; the D gene is possibly TRBD1 (6 bases). CDR1 DFQATT and CDR2 SNEGSKA come from the germline V gene (reference sequence). The CDR3 spans 15 residues. The V end was cut by 5 bases, the J end by 5 bases, with 21 bases between. The CDR3 DNA reads TGCAGTGCTGGAGTGTCTGGGGGGCGGTCTACTGAAGCTTTCCTT. As protein: CSAGVSGGRSTEAFL.

This clonotype was seen ten or more times. V usage is TRBV4-2 and J usage is TRBJ1-5, with D perhaps matching TRBD1 (5 bases). Germline V gene data show CDR1 as LGHNA and CDR2 as YNFKEQ. V lost 0 bases, J lost 9 bases, and 12 bases lay in between. CDR3 length: 14 residues. CDR3 DNA sequence: TGTGCCAGCAGCCAAGACTACGGGGGTGGGCCCCAGCATTTT. Protein sequence: CASSQDYGGGPQHF.

The chain uses TRBV2 and TRBJ2-6; TRBD1 might be the D (5 bases). Trimming left V 3 bases short and J 4 bases short, with 13 bases between. Germline V gives CDR1 SNHLY, CDR2 FYNNEI. This CDR3 is 16 amino acids long. The CDR3 here is CASSEVDSSGANVLTF. The CDR3 nucleotides are TGTGCCAGCAGTGAGGTTGACAGCTCCGGGGCCAACGTCCTGACTTTC. Using reference TRBV2 and TRBJ2-6 for the parts outside the CDR3, the full variable domain is EPEVTQTPSHQVTQMGQEVILRCVPISNHLYFYWYRQILGQKVEFLVSFYNNEISEKSEIFDDQFSVERPDGSNFTLKIRSTKLEDSAMYFCASSEVDSSGANVLTFGAGSRLTVL.

This clonotype was detected ten times or more. V usage is TRBV20-1 and J usage is TRBJ2-1; 10 bases are a match to TRBD2. The CDR3 is 15 amino acids. Trimming at V came to 5 bases and at J to 10 bases, leaving 14 bases not matched to a gene. Per the germline V gene, CDR1 is DFQATT and CDR2 is SNEGSKA (reference sequence). The CDR3 DNA reads TGCAGTGCTTCAAGCGGGAGGGTGGGGACACAGGAGCAGTTCTTC. It encodes CSASSGRVGTQEQFF.

Points on this clonotype: One junction end disagrees with the germline gene, perhaps due to a read error. The chain joins TRBV10-3 to TRBJ2-3, with 8 nucleotides matching TRBD2. Germline lookup yields CDR1 ENHRY and CDR2 SYGVKD. The CDR3 covers 13 residues. The CDR3 spells CAIAEREMDTQYF. CDR3 DNA sequence: TGTGCCATCGCAGAGCGGGAGATGGATACGCAGTACTTT.

This clonotype was seen a single time. This chain links TRBV25-1 with TRBJ2-7; TRBD1 matches 8 bases. Trimming at V came to 8 bases and at J to 7 bases, leaving 4 bases not matched to a gene. The CDR3 consists of 11 residues. Germline lookup yields CDR1 MGHDK and CDR2 SYGVNS. CDR3 DNA: TGTGCCAGCCGGACAGGGCATGAGCAGTACTTC. Its translation is CASRTGHEQYF.

V gene TRBV29-1 combines with J gene TRBJ1-2; weak D call: TRBD1 (6 bases). Germline CDR1 and CDR2: SQVTM and ANQGSEA. This CDR3 has 13 residues. Trimming pared 1 base from V and 6 bases from J, leaving 12 bases between. CDR3 bases: TGCAGCGTTGAAGTAAGCAGGGGCCATGGCTACACCTTC. Protein product: CSVEVSRGHGYTF.

This clonotype was found many times. The CDR3 DNA is TGTGCCAGCAGCTTAGACGGGGATCTAGAAGCTTTCTTT. Encoded protein: CASSLDGDLEAFF. The chain links TRBV7-9 to TRBJ1-1; D gene unclear. CDR1 and CDR2 (germline): SEHNR, FQNEAQ (reference sequence). Trimming took 1 base from V and 8 from J, leaving 11 bases between them. The CDR3 spans 13 residues. Variable domain in full (rest from reference TRBV7-9 and TRBJ1-1): DTGVSQNPRHKITKRGQNVTFRCDPISEHNRLYWYRQTLGQGPEFLTYFQNEAQLEKSRLLSDRFSAERPKGSFSTLEIQRTEQGDSAMYLCASSLDGDLEAFFGQGTRLTVV.

This clonotype was observed at least ten times. The chain combines TRBV7-2 with TRBJ2-5; TRBD2 aligns across 8 bases. The germline V gene encodes CDR1 SGHTA and CDR2 FQGNSA. V was pared by 1 base and J by 8 bases, with 6 bases of the junction left unmatched. The CDR3 runs 14 residues. CDR3 sequence (DNA): TGTGCCAGCAGCTTAGTAGCGGGGTATTCAACCCAGTACTTC. Translation gives CASSLVAGYSTQYF.

The rearrangement links TRBV7-9 to TRBJ1-2; D might be TRBD1 (6 bases). The germline CDR1 and CDR2 sequences are SEHNR and FQNEAQ (reference sequence). Trimming shortened V by 1 base and J by 3 bases, and 9 bases separated the two germline ends. CDR3 length: 14 residues. The CDR3 region has the DNA TGTGCCAGCAGCTTAGAGGGGGGGTACTATGGCTACACCTTC. It specifies CASSLEGGYYGYTF.

Of note for this clonotype: Being one base from a much bigger clone, this may be a read error. The rearrangement joins TRBV10-3 to TRBJ2-7; D is unclear. Germline-derived CDR1 and CDR2 are ENHRY and SYGVKD. The CDR3 contains 12 residues. The V and J ends lost 0 bases and 7 bases respectively, with 7 bases between them. The CDR3 sequence is CAISESEPEQYF. For the CDR3, the DNA is TGTGCCATCAGTGAGTCGGAACCAGAGCAGTACTTC.

V usage is TRBV20-1 and J usage is TRBJ2-5; 12 bases are a match to TRBD2. Looked up from germline, CDR1 is DFQATT and CDR2 is SNEGSKA (reference sequence). V lost 3 bases, J lost 1 base, and 9 bases stayed unmatched. This CDR3 is built from 17 residues. CDR3 residues: CSASSFTSGGPQETQYF. The CDR3, as DNA: TGCAGTGCTAGCTCCTTTACTAGCGGGGGGCCCCAAGAGACCCAGTACTTC.

This clonotype showed up just a few times. The chain links TRBV28 to TRBJ2-5, with TRBD2 identical over 7 bases. CDR3 length equals 14 residues. CDR1 is MDHEN, CDR2 SYDVKM, per germline. J gave up 7 bases and V 3 bases, and 8 bases lay outside the gene matches. CDR3 nucleotide sequence: TGTGCCAGCAGTTTTCAGCGGGAATCTGCGACCCAGTACTTC. Amino acids: CASSFQRESATQYF.

J is TRBJ1-6 and V is TRBV10-3, with 7 bases matching TRBD1. This CDR3 is 13 amino acids long. Germline V gives CDR1 ENHRY, CDR2 SYGVKD. The V segment lost 9 bases and the J segment 9 bases; nucleotides outside the gene matches: 8. CDR3 sequence: CAIRDRESSPLHF. In nucleotides, the CDR3 is TGTGCCATAAGAGACAGGGAGAGTTCACCCCTCCACTTT.

This clonotype was seen repeatedly, ten times or more. The rearrangement uses TRBV7-6 and TRBJ1-4, with TRBD1 as a possible D gene (6 bases). V was cut by 0 bases and J by 7 bases, with 12 bases left in between. Germline V gene sequence: CDR1 SGHVS, CDR2 FNYEAQ. The CDR3 spans 15 residues. The CDR3 coding sequence is TGTGCCAGCAGCTTAGCGCTGGGGGCGGGTGAAAAACTGTTTTTT. It specifies CASSLALGAGEKLFF.